The 18 T cell receptor beta chains reported below all come from one sample, sequenced in a study of shared clonotypes between healthy human individuals. Sequencing was performed with immunoSEQ multiplex PCR; in TCRdb, only in-frame clones are kept and a portion is missing. The repertoire holds some 510,000 clones, with 75% to 85% as singletons. The sample was PBMCs. The receptors here all came from a woman in her thirties or forties in good health. Some clones in this sample may be carry-over from other donors' samples.

The V and J genes are TRBV5-4 and TRBJ1-1, with D hard to call. V was shortened by 1 base and J by 1 base, with 11 bases between the two germline ends. There are 15 residues in the CDR3. The germline V gene has CDR1 SGHNT and CDR2 YYREEE (reference sequence). CDR3 protein: CASSLRMAGNTEAFF. Written as DNA, the CDR3 is TGTGCCAGCAGCTTGAGGATGGCAGGGAACACTGAAGCTTTCTTT.

The chain joins TRBV5-4 to TRBJ2-5; D is perhaps TRBD1 (5 bases). CDR3 length equals 14 residues. Trimming took off 4 bases at V and 9 bases at J, with 19 bases between the two ends. Germline CDR1 reads SGHNT; CDR2 reads YYREEE (reference sequence). This chain's CDR3 is CASSNQTASRPQYF. CDR3 bases: TGTGCCAGCAGCAATCAGACAGCGTCGAGACCCCAGTACTTC.

V usage is TRBV25-1 and J usage is TRBJ1-2, with 11 nucleotides matching TRBD1. Germline values: CDR1 MGHDK, CDR2 SYGVNS. Germline trimming cut 5 bases from V and 8 bases from J; bases unmatched to any gene: 13. This CDR3 has 16 amino acids. CDR3 loop: CASSPRTGGSMLGYTF. In DNA, the CDR3 is TGTGCCAGCAGTCCTAGGACAGGGGGCTCCATGCTAGGCTACACCTTC.

V and J are TRBV5-1 and TRBJ2-3, with 7 bases fitting TRBD1. This CDR3 has 14 residues. Germline V lookup: CDR1 SGHRS, CDR2 YFSETQ. Unmatched junction bases numbered 2, after V lost 4 bases and J lost 0 bases. DNA of the CDR3: TGCGCCAGCAGCACGGGACAGAGCACAGATACGCAGTATTTT. Protein sequence: CASSTGQSTDTQYF.

This clone was detected only a few times. The chain carries TRBV6-4 and TRBJ2-1; TRBD2 matches 7 bases. The ends lost 3 bases at V and 2 bases at J; junction bases unmatched: 4. The CDR3 loop spans 15 amino acids. The germline CDR1 and CDR2 sequences are MRHNA and SNTAGT. CDR3 loop: CASSDGRGPYNEQFF. In nucleotides, the CDR3 is TGTGCCAGCAGTGATGGGAGGGGCCCCTACAATGAGCAGTTCTTC.

V and J are TRBV12-5 and TRBJ1-2, with 10 bases fitting TRBD1. Trimming took 0 bases from V and 7 from J; bases not matched to a gene: 8. Germline V lookup: CDR1 LGHNT, CDR2 FRNRAP. This CDR3 region has 16 residues. The CDR3 coding sequence is TGTGCTAGTGGTTTGGTACTTGGACAGGGGGTCCCTGGCTACACCTTC. It translates to CASGLVLGQGVPGYTF. Using reference TRBV12-5 and TRBJ1-2 for the parts outside the CDR3, the full variable domain is DARVTQTPRHKVTEMGQEVTMRCQPILGHNTVFWYRQTMMQGLELLAYFRNRAPLDDSGMPKDRFSAEMPDATLATLKIQPSEPRDSAVYFCASGLVLGQGVPGYTFGSGTRLTVV.

The chain employs TRBV28 and TRBJ2-7, with TRBD1 matching 10 bases. CDR1 and CDR2 from the germline V gene are MDHEN and SYDVKM. This CDR3 comprises 15 residues. The V and J ends lost 2 bases and 4 bases, in that order; junction bases with no gene match: 5. The CDR3 is CASSLLTGGRYEQYF. CDR3 nucleotide sequence: TGTGCCAGCAGTTTACTGACAGGGGGCAGGTACGAGCAGTACTTC.

Only one count was recorded for this clone. CDR3 nucleotide sequence: TGTGCCAGCAGCTCAGGACAGGGGGCCTTGATTGAGCAGTTCTTC. Translating it yields CASSSGQGALIEQFF. This sequence joins TRBV11-2 and TRBJ2-1; 11 nucleotides agree with TRBD1. CDR1 is SGHAT and CDR2 is FQNNGV in the germline V gene. The CDR3 has 15 amino acids. The trim removed 4 bases at V and 9 bases at J, leaving 8 bases unmatched.

CDR3 in DNA: TGTGCCAGCAGCTTAACGAGCGCCTCCTACAATGAGCAGTTCTTC. Translated: CASSLTSASYNEQFF. The chain has TRBV7-3 and TRBJ2-1; D unresolved. Deletions cut 0 bases from V and 0 bases from J, with 6 bases between. The germline CDR1 and CDR2 sequences are SGHTA and FQGTGA. The CDR3 has 15 residues. The full variable domain, in which reference TRBV7-3 and TRBJ2-1 provide the parts outside the CDR3, is GAGVSQTPSNKVTEKGKYVELRCDPISGHTALYWYRQSLGQGPEFLIYFQGTGAADDSGLPNDRFFAVRPEGSVSTLKIQRTERGDSAVYLCASSLTSASYNEQFFGPGTRLTVL.

This clone was counted between two and nine times. Other nucleotide sequences from this sample produce the same CDR3. This rearrangement joins TRBV27 to TRBJ1-5; D is possibly TRBD1 (6 bases). The CDR3 is made up of 14 amino acids. Trimming pared 3 bases from V and 7 bases from J, leaving 13 bases between. The V gene's germline CDR1 is MNHEY and CDR2 SMNVEV (reference sequence). The CDR3 loop is CASSFTGRGQPQHF. DNA of the CDR3: TGTGCCAGCAGTTTTACAGGGCGGGGGCAGCCCCAGCATTTT.

This chain uses TRBV11-2 with TRBJ2-7; D gene ambiguous. The CDR3 is made up of 15 amino acids. The V and J ends lost 1 base and 1 base respectively, with 11 bases between them. Germline values: CDR1 SGHAT, CDR2 FQNNGV. CDR3 sequence reads: CASSLGAESSYEQYF. CDR3 nucleotide sequence: TGTGCCAGCAGCTTAGGCGCAGAGTCATCCTACGAGCAGTACTTC.

This chain connects TRBV5-5 to TRBJ2-2; unclear D gene. Trimming left V 1 base short and J 2 bases short, with 6 bases between. The germline V gene has CDR1 SGHKS and CDR2 YYEKEE (reference sequence). The CDR3 is 14 amino acids. CDR3 sequence reads: CASSLYVNTGELFF. The DNA of the CDR3 is TGTGCCAGCAGCTTGTACGTCAACACCGGGGAGCTGTTTTTT.

Comment on this clone: The same CDR3 also results from other DNA sequences found in this sample. J is TRBJ2-6 and V is TRBV28; D remains unclear. V was shortened by 7 bases and J by 0 bases, with 7 bases between the two germline ends. Germline assignment: CDR1 MDHEN and CDR2 SYDVKM. There are 14 residues in the CDR3. The CDR3 spells CASTLSSGANVLTF. The CDR3 bases are TGTGCCAGCACCTTGAGCTCTGGGGCCAACGTCCTGACTTTC.

This clone showed up just once. The chain links TRBV11-2 to TRBJ2-7, with 7 bases identical to TRBD2. The length of the CDR3 is 14 residues. Germline CDR1 and CDR2: SGHAT and FQNNGV. J lost 0 bases, V lost 4 bases, and 3 bases had no gene match. CDR3 in DNA: TGTGCCAGCAGCTCCGAGCGGGGCTCCTACGAGCAGTACTTC. The encoded protein is CASSSERGSYEQYF.

Many counts were recorded for this clone. Other DNA sequences in this sample translate to the same CDR3. CDR3 sequence: CASSRDSANTGELFF. Here the CDR3 DNA reads TGCGCCAGCAGCCGGGACTCTGCGAACACCGGGGAGCTGTTTTTT. This sequence joins TRBV10-1 and TRBJ2-2; D might be TRBD2 (6 bases). Germline loops: CDR1 WNHNN, CDR2 SYGVQD (reference sequence). Trimming removed 6 bases at V and 0 bases at J, with 11 bases between. The CDR3 length is 15 residues.

This sequence joins TRBV28 and TRBJ1-1; 9 bases match TRBD1. The CDR3 runs to 15 residues. The V and J ends lost 4 bases and 11 bases, in that order; junction bases with no gene match: 14. Germline V CDR1 and CDR2: MDHEN, SYDVKM. The CDR3 sequence: CASSSPQGASVDAFF. The DNA for the CDR3 is TGTGCCAGCAGTTCCCCACAGGGGGCGTCGGTCGATGCTTTCTTT.

The V call is TRBV6-1, the J call TRBJ1-1; 9 nucleotides align to TRBD1. This CDR3 comprises 12 residues. Germline V CDR1 and CDR2: MNHNS, SASEGT. Trimming cost V 10 bases and J 7 bases; bases outside gene matches: 7. This CDR3 is CATQGAKGEAFF. CDR3 sequence (DNA): TGTGCCACACAGGGGGCTAAGGGTGAAGCTTTCTTT.

This rearrangement joins TRBV6-5 to TRBJ1-2; D is unresolved. CDR3 length: 14 residues. With 5 bases removed from V and 0 bases from J, the gap between germline ends came to 10 bases. Per germline, CDR1 MNHEY and CDR2 SVGAGI. The CDR3 DNA is TGTGCCAGCAGTGAATTACAGACTAACTATGGCTACACCTTC. Amino acids: CASSELQTNYGYTF.